The source of this T cell receptor beta chain is a study of CD4 T cell repertoires in COVID-19. Of note for this clone: Its antigen remains unidentified. The junction differs from germline at one of its ends, possibly a read error.

Study conclusions and caveats: SARS-CoV and/or HKU1 spike cultures shared between 7 and 25% of SARS-CoV-2 clonotypes.

This CDR3 comprises 14 residues. Germline lookup yields CDR1 SGHVS and CDR2 FNYEAQ. Recombinant SARS-CoV-2 spike or nucleoprotein, presented by autologous monocytes, stimulated the CFSE-labeled cells. Donors had recovered from mild-to-severe COVID-19. TCRdb keeps only in-frame clones here, not all; method: immunoSEQ multiplex PCR. The sample has hundreds of clones; approximately 20% are singletons. The sequence was obtained from a human donor who had COVID-19. This specimen consisted of circulating follicular helper CD4+ T cells, cultured in vitro, obtained after recovery from COVID-19. The chain is built from TRBV7-6 and TRBJ1-5; 7 nucleotides line up with TRBD1. The CDR3 region is CATSQGGGNQPQHF. The CDR3 nucleotides are TGTGCCACCAGCCAGGGGGGGGGCAATCAGCCCCAGCATTTT.